The text below deals with one T cell receptor beta chain. What it binds is unknown. CDR1 and CDR2 (germline): MNHEY, SVGAGI. Between the trimmed V and J ends, which lost 0 bases and 7 bases, there was a span of 10 bases. This CDR3 region has 14 residues. This entry comes from a study of cytomegalovirus exposure and HLA in healthy donors. Study findings and constraints: It was likely that a cluster of highly shared sequence variants was a sequencing artifact.

The primer mix had 60 Vbeta and 13 Jbeta primers. TCRdb keeps only in-frame clones here, not all; method: immunoSEQ multiplex PCR. Here the sample spans 150,000 to 170,000 clones, 65% to 75% being singletons. The sequenced sample was PBMCs. This TCR derives from a man aged 25 to 40 in good health and CMV-seronegative. V is TRBV6-5 and J is TRBJ2-1, with D unresolved. CDR3 DNA sequence: TGTGCCAGCAGTTACTCGACTTCACCGAATGAGCAGTTCTTC. This gives the protein CASSYSTSPNEQFF.